This T cell receptor beta chain derives from a study of blood T cells in healthy people across ages. Whole-study findings and limits: Naive T cell percentage strongly correlated with TCR beta diversity. Without sorted subsets, naive and antigen-experienced compartments could not be conclusively compared.

This clonotype was seen a handful of times. Its antigen remains unidentified. Extraction of total RNA produced a minimum of 5 micrograms from each sample. Sample-barcoded 5' priming and a J-beta primer mix drove a second PCR of about 6 to 12 cycles. Each sample yielded at least 2.5 million CDR3-containing paired-end reads. TCRdb ran MiXCR on the 5' RACE reads and lists one entry per CDR3 protein. The repertoire includes around 940,000 distinct CDR3 sequences, about 53% of them detected once, and about a fifth sits in the top ten. The J segment lost 4 bases and the V segment lost 6 bases, leaving 8 bases of the junction unmatched. Germline CDR1 MNHEY, CDR2 SVGEGT. This CDR3 is 15 amino acids long.

J is TRBJ2-7 and V is TRBV6-2 or TRBV6-3; TRBD2 aligns across 11 bases. This TCR came from a woman aged 60 to 75 in good health. The sample taken for sequencing was blood. Written as DNA, the CDR3 is TGTGCCAGCAGAGCCGGGACTAGCGGTCGTTACGAGCAGTACTTC. Protein: CASRAGTSGRYEQYF.